These T cell receptor beta chains were read from a single sample in a study of blood T cell repertoires in COVID-19. Assay: immunoSEQ multiplex PCR; the TCRdb copy retains only in-frame clones and omits some. Among approximately 470,000 clones listed, about nine tenths were seen once. The specimen was PBMCs or T cells enriched from blood (not recorded which). The receptors shown here come from a woman aged 18 to 35 who had recovered from COVID-19. Both conserved end residues are part of each CDR3. D genes are given only for firm matches. Only part of the rows carry a size: once, few, many, or a class if the clone is expanded.

>NA|TRBJ1-2|TRBV5-4|NA
TGTGCCAGCAGCCCCGACAGGAACTATGGCTACACCTTC
CASSPDRNYGYTF
>NA|TRBJ2-6|TRBV9|TRBD1
TGTGCCAGCAGCCTCCCAGGGGGTGGGGCCAACGTCCTGACTTTC
CASSLPGGGANVLTF
>few|TRBJ2-1|TRBV4-1|NA
TGCGCCAGCAGCCATTCAGCAGGGATCCCATACAATGAGCAGTTCTTC
CASSHSAGIPYNEQFF
>NA|TRBJ1-2|TRBV28|NA
TGTGCCAGCAGTCCCCGGGGTAGGAGCTACACCTTC
CASSPRGRSYTF
>NA|TRBJ2-3|TRBV19|NA
TGTGCCAGTACCCTCTCCGGGGGACAGCATTTCACAGATACGCAGTATTTT
CASTLSGGQHFTDTQYF
>NA|TRBJ1-2|TRBV7-8|NA
TGTGCCAGCAGCCACAACCCTAACTATGGCTACACCTTC
CASSHNPNYGYTF
>NA|TRBJ2-7|TRBV6-4|NA
TGTGCCAGCAAGGGGGGGGGCCCTCCTAAGTCCTACGAGCAGTACTTC
CASKGGGPPKSYEQYF
>NA|TRBJ2-6|TRBV7-6|TRBD1
TGTGCCAGCAGCTTTATCCGGGACAGGGGGACCGGGGCCAACGTCCTGACTTTC
CASSFIRDRGTGANVLTF
>NA|TRBJ1-5|TRBV19|NA
TGTGCCAGTAGTATCTTGCGGAATCAGCCCCAGCATTTT
CASSILRNQPQHF
>NA|TRBJ2-7|TRBV6-5|TRBD1
TGTGCCAGCAGTTTGAGGACAGGGGAGAACGAGCAGTACTTC
CASSLRTGENEQYF
>NA|TRBJ1-1|TRBV12-3/TRBV12-4|NA
TGTGCCAGCAGGCGTACAGGCGACACTGAAGCTTTCTTT
CASRRTGDTEAFF
>NA|TRBJ1-2|TRBV4-1|NA
TGCGCCAGCAGTCAAAAGGGCGGGGAAAAGAACTATGGCTACACCTTC
CASSQKGGEKNYGYTF
>once|TRBJ1-2|TRBV30|TRBD1
TGTGCCTGGAGTTATGGACAGGGGGCGGATGGCTACACCTTC
CAWSYGQGADGYTF
>NA|TRBJ1-1|TRBV6-1|TRBD1
TGTGCCAGCAGTGAATGGAAGACAGGGGGCGTAAAGGCTGAAGCTTTCTTT
CASSEWKTGGVKAEAFF
>NA|TRBJ2-3|TRBV3-1/TRBV3-2|TRBD2
TGTGCCAGCAGCCAGAGGGCTAGCGGGGGTCTGGATACGCAGTATTTT
CASSQRASGGLDTQYF
>NA|TRBJ2-3|TRBV24-1|NA
TGTGCCACCAGTGATACGTCGGGGGTGAGGGCCACAGATACGCAGTATTTT
CATSDTSGVRATDTQYF
>NA|TRBJ2-1|TRBV20-1|TRBD2
TGCAGTGCTAGTAGCGGGGGCCACAATGAGCAGTTCTTC
CSASSGGHNEQFF
>NA|TRBJ1-2|TRBV5-1|NA
TGCGCCAGCAGCTTGGGAGTCAGGGCAGTTGAAGGCTACACCTTC
CASSLGVRAVEGYTF
>once|TRBJ1-1|TRBV6-5|NA
TGTGCCAGCAGTTACTTGCCCCGAGGGGGCACTGAAGCTTTCTTT
CASSYLPRGGTEAFF
>NA|TRBJ2-5|TRBV7-6|TRBD2
TGTGCCAGCAGCTTAGCGCGTAGCGGGGGGGCCGAGACCCAGTACTTC
CASSLARSGGAETQYF
>NA|TRBJ1-2|TRBV29-1|NA
TGCAGCGTCGCACAGGGAATACATTCCTATGGCTACACCTTC
CSVAQGIHSYGYTF
>NA|TRBJ1-2|TRBV28|TRBD1
TGTGCCAGCAGCCCAGGGGGCCGTGAGGACTATGGCTACACCTTC
CASSPGGREDYGYTF
>NA|TRBJ1-6|TRBV7-8|NA
TGTGCCAGCAGCCCCGGGACACGGCATTCACCCCTCCACTTT
CASSPGTRHSPLHF
>NA|TRBJ2-7|TRBV5-4|TRBD1
TGTGCCAGCAGCCCCGACAGGGACGACGAGCAGTACTTC
CASSPDRDDEQYF